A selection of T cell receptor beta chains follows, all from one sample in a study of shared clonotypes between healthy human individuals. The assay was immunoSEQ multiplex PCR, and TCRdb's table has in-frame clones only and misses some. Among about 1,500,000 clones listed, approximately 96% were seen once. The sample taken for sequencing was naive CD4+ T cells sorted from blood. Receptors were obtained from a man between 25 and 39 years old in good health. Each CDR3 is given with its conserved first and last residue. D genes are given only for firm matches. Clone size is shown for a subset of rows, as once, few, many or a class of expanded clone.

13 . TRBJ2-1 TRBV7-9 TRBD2 CASGGSSYNEQFF TGTGCCAGCGGCGGGAGCTCCTACAATGAGCAGTTCTTC
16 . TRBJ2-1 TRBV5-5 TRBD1 CASRVVPGTGANRMFF TGTGCCAGCAGGGTCGTTCCCGGGACAGGGGCCAATAGGATGTTCTTC
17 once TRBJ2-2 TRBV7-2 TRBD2 CASSLGLAGGITGELFF TGTGCCAGCAGCTTAGGACTAGCGGGAGGAATCACCGGGGAGCTGTTTTTT
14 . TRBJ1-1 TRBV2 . CASSPRTGRTEAFF TGTGCCAGCAGTCCCAGGACGGGACGTACTGAAGCTTTCTTT
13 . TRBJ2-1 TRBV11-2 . CASSLGRENEQFF TGTGCCAGCAGCTTAGGTCGCGAGAATGAGCAGTTCTTC
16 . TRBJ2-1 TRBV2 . CASSSAPRNREDEQFF TGTGCCAGCAGTTCTGCTCCGAGAAACAGGGAGGATGAGCAGTTCTTC
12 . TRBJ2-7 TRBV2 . CASSEGLPEQYF TGTGCCAGCAGTGAAGGTTTGCCAGAGCAGTACTTC
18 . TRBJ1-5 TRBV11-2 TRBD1 CASSRRTGGGFTTQPQHF TGTGCCAGCAGCCGCAGGACAGGGGGCGGATTTACAACTCAGCCCCAGCATTTT
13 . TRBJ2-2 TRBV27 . CASSSFLAGELFF TGTGCCAGCAGTTCATTTTTGGCCGGGGAGCTGTTTTTT
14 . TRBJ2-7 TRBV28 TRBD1 CASSLRDRLYEQYF TGTGCCAGCAGTTTAAGGGACAGGTTGTACGAGCAGTACTTC
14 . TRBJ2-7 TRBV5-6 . CASSLSLRTYEQYF TGTGCCAGCAGCTTGAGCCTCCGAACCTACGAGCAGTACTTC
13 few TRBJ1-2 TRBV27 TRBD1 CASSSRGLSGYTF TGTGCCAGCAGTTCCAGGGGGCTGAGTGGCTACACCTTC
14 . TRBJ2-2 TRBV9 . CASSAGGLAGELFF TGTGCCAGCAGCGCCGGAGGTCTGGCCGGGGAGCTGTTTTTT